Presented here are 3 T cell receptor beta chains from one specimen sequenced in a study of T cell changes during pregnancy in multiple sclerosis. TCRdb's table, derived via immunoSEQ multiplex PCR, lists solely in-frame clones and lacks some. The sample includes about 65,000 clones, 85% to 95% of them seen just once. The sample was CD8+ T cells from peripheral blood mononuclear cells, taken in the third trimester of pregnancy. Receptor source: a female donor in good health, enrolled as a control in a pregnancy study.

The chain carries TRBV30 and TRBJ2-3; 10 bases are a match to TRBD2. V shed 7 bases and J 2 bases; nucleotides not matched to a gene: 3. The CDR3 contains 13 residues. Germline CDR1 is GTSNPN and CDR2 is SVGIG (reference sequence). The CDR3 protein is CAFSGGNTDTQYF. CDR3 coding DNA: TGTGCCTTTAGCGGGGGGAACACAGATACGCAGTATTTT.

The rearrangement links TRBV30 to TRBJ2-7; D is unclear. Germline loops: CDR1 GTSNPN, CDR2 SVGIG (reference sequence). V lost 5 bases to trimming and J lost 3 bases, with 8 bases between them. CDR3 length: 11 residues. Written as DNA, the CDR3 is TGTGCCTGGGAACAACACTACGAGCAGTACTTC. Amino acids: CAWEQHYEQYF.

CDR3 region: CASSLALPGQGHEQYF. In DNA, the CDR3 is TGTGCCAGCAGCTTAGCGCTTCCAGGACAGGGCCACGAGCAGTACTTC. The chain has TRBV7-9 and TRBJ2-7, with 8 nucleotides matching TRBD1. V lost 0 bases and J lost 5; bases outside the gene matches: 9. Germline values: CDR1 SEHNR, CDR2 FQNEAQ (reference sequence). The CDR3 totals 16 residues.